This TCR beta chain was retrieved from a study of graft-versus-host responses after intestinal transplantation. Overall study: Every one of the recipients received anti-thymocyte globulin induction and afterwards took tacrolimus and steroids for around three years.

Points from the study as a whole: In recipient marrow, GvH clones were found, and some appeared first in ileum or blood.

Sequencing used immunoSEQ multiplex PCR; TCRdb keeps in-frame clones, though not all of them. The sample shows tens of thousands of clones, around 86% of them seen only once. A note on this clone: What it binds is not known.

V lost 2 bases to trimming and J lost 9 bases; unmatched junction nucleotides: 3. The CDR3 contains 13 residues. Germline CDR1 and CDR2: SQVTM and ANQGSEA. The receptor comes from a human donor who received an intestinal transplant. The material sequenced was unstimulated CD8+ T cells sorted from spleen or lymph node cells, taken before intestinal transplant. The V call is TRBV29-1, the J call TRBJ2-1, with TRBD1 matching over 11 bases. CDR3 in amino acids: CSVEWGQGVEQFF. The CDR3 DNA reads TGCAGCGTTGAATGGGGACAGGGGGTTGAGCAGTTCTTC.